This is a list of T cell receptor beta chains from one sample in a study of cytomegalovirus exposure and HLA in healthy donors. Some clones are missing from TCRdb's copy, which holds only in-frame ones; the method was immunoSEQ multiplex PCR. The repertoire has 90,000 to 120,000 clones, around 77% of them found once; the top ten carry approximately 2.2%. Sequencing input: PBMCs. These receptors all stem from a man aged 18 to 30 in good health and CMV-seronegative. CDR3s include the opening cysteine and the closing phenylalanine or tryptophan.

TRBV6-9,CASSYTGVDTGELFF
TRBV9,CASSPRASYEQYF
TRBV19,CASSISLGDRLHQPQHF
TRBV7-3,CASSPGGDTQYF
TRBV15,CATSRGQGGHTEAFF
TRBV6-5,CASSRDTLSYEQYF
TRBV7-2,CASRGALTTGELFF
TRBV9,CASSVEGLAGGREQFF
TRBV7-2,CASSLEWGVAYEQYF
TRBV6-1,CASKRTGDTGELFF
TRBV2,CASRAASGAHNEQFF
TRBV2,CASSEAGQGAGGLRNTEAFF
TRBV11-2,CASSISGGGTDTQYF
TRBV13,CASRPPGTGGEQYF
TRBV5-4,CASTQRGSYEQYF
TRBV27,CASSLWRGTDTQYF
TRBV6-1,CASRPMGGFDQPQHF
TRBV25-1,CASSEFRDRGRYGYTF
TRBV7-2,CASSLNGPVSSGNTIYF
TRBV28,CATSGFEQYF
TRBV4-1,CASSQDHEGVGGIQPQHF
TRBV6-5,CASSYEGRGTNEQFF
TRBV7-8,CASSAGQNQYSNQPQHF
TRBV11-2,CASSLVRGGYNEQFF
TRBV7-2,CASSPLGYTDTQYF
TRBV18,CASSQGGESGYGYTF
TRBV27,CASSLRDEQFF
TRBV11-2,CASSPAKDTQYF
TRBV2,CASSGLTGGEQYF
TRBV5-6,CASSLGLGEETQYF
TRBV11-3,CASSGGGRGTGELFF
TRBV28,CASSEGLVAYEQYF
TRBV25-1,CASSDLGQTATQYF
TRBV19,CASSTGQVFQPQHF
TRBV6-1,CASERGETDTQYF
TRBV5-5,CASSAGYFVYGYTF
TRBV5-1,CASTGQGTTNEKLFF
TRBV6-5,CASSYSGQGWDTQYF
TRBV6-5,CASSGDRGIKNIQYF
TRBV18,CASSPGGNGQPQHF
TRBV7-7,CASSRDRVAETQYF
TRBV7-6,CASSLGSSGGAYEQYF
TRBV9,CASSVGGGRSYNEQFF
TRBV13,CASSPGGNTEAFF
TRBV19,CASSKGQGAEYNSPLHF
TRBV7-2,CASSLDLARWTGLAYF
TRBV6-4,CASSDSARTGKRQPQHF
TRBV11-3,CASSTRRGGQDTQYF
TRBV7-6,CASSSGGTGVQNEQFF
TRBV18,CASSNRTGAYEQYF
TRBV28,CASSLFPGDGGQETQYF
TRBV5-1,CASSPRDTDTQYF
TRBV5-8,CASSDIGRGPKGAFF